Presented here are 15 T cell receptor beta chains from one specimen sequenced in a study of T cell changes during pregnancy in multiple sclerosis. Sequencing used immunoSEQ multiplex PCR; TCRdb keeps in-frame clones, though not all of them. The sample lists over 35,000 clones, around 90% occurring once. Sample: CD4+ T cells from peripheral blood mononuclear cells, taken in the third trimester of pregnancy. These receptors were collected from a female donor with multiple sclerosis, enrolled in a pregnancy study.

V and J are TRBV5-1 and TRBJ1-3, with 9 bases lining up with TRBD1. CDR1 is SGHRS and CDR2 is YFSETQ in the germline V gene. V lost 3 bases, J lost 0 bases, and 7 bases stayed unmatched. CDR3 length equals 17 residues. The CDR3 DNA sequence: TGCGCCAGCAGCTCGCTATGGACAGGGGCCTCTGGAAACACCATATATTTT. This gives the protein CASSSLWTGASGNTIYF.

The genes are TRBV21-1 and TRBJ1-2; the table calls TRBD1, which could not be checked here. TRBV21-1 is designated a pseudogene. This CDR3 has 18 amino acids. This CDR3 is CASSKFRTGPRANYGYTF. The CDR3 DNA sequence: TGTGCCAGCAGCAAATTTAGGACAGGGCCCAGAGCTAACTATGGCTACACCTTC.

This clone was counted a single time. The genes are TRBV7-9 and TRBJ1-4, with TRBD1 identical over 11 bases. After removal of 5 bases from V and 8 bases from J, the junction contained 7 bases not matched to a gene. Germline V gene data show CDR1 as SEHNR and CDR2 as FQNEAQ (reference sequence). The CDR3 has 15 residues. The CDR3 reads CASSSGQGALEKLFF. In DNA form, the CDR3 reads TGTGCCAGCAGCAGCGGACAGGGGGCATTGGAAAAACTGTTTTTT.

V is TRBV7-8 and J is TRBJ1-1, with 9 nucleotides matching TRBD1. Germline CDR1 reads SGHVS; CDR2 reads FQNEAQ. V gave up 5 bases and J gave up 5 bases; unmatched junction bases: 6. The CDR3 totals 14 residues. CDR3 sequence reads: CASSPGTGRTEAFF. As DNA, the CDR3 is TGTGCCAGCAGCCCCGGGACAGGGAGAACTGAAGCTTTCTTT. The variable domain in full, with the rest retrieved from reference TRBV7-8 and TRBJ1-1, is GAGVSQSPRYKVAKRGQDVALRCDPISGHVSLFWYQQALGQGPEFLTYFQNEAQLDKSGLPSDRFFAERPEGSVSTLKIQRTQQEDSAVYLCASSPGTGRTEAFFGQGTRLTVV.

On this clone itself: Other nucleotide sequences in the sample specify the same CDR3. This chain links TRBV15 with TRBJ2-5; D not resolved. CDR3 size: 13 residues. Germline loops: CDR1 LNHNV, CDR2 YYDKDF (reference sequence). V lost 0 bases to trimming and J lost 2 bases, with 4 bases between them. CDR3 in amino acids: CATSRDIQETQYF. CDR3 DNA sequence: TGTGCCACCAGCAGAGATATTCAAGAGACCCAGTACTTC.

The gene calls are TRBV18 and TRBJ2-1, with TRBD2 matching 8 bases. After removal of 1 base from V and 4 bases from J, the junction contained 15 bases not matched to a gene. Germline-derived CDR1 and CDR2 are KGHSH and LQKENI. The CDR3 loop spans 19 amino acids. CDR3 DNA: TGTGCCAGCTCACCACTAGCGGGGAACAATCAAGGGGGATACAATGAGCAGTTCTTC. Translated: CASSPLAGNNQGGYNEQFF.

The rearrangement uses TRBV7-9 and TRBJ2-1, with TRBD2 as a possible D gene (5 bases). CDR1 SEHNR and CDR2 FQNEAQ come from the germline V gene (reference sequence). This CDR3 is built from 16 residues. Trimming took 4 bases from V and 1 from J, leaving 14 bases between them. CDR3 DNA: TGTGCCAGCAGCTCCAACGTCGGCGGGTCCTACAATGAGCAGTTCTTC. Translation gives CASSSNVGGSYNEQFF.

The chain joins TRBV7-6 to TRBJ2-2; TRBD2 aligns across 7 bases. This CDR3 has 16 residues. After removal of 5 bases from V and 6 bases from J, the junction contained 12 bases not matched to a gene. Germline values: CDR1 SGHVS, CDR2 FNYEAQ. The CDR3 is CASSPTSERAAGELFF. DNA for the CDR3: TGTGCCAGCAGCCCTACTAGCGAGAGGGCCGCCGGGGAGCTGTTTTTT.

The CDR3 region is CASSPTGTAYEQYF. CDR3 bases: TGTGCCAGCAGTCCGACAGGAACAGCCTACGAGCAGTACTTC. The V and J genes are TRBV28 and TRBJ2-7, with a possible D match to TRBD1 (6 bases). Germline values: CDR1 MDHEN, CDR2 SYDVKM. CDR3 length: 14 amino acids. V lost 5 bases, J lost 2 bases, and 13 bases lay in between.

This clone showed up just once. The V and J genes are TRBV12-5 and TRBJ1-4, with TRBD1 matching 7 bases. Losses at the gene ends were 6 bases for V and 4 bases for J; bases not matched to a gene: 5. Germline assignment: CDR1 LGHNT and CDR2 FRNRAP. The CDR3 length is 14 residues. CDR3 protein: CASGPGTVNEKLFF. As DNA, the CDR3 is TGTGCTAGTGGCCCCGGGACAGTTAATGAAAAACTGTTTTTT.

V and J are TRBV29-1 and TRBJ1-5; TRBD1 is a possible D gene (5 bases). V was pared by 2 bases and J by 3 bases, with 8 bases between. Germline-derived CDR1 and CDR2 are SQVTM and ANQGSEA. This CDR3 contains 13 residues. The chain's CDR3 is CSVEQGPNQPQHF. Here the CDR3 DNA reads TGCAGCGTTGAACAGGGCCCCAATCAGCCCCAGCATTTT.

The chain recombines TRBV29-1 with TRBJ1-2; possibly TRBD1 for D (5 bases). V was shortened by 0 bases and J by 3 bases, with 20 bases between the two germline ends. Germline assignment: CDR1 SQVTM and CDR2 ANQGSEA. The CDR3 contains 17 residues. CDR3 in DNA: TGCAGCGTTGAAGAAATCGCGCTAAGACAGAAATACTATGGCTACACCTTC. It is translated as CSVEEIALRQKYYGYTF. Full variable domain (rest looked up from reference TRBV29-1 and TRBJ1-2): SAVISQKPSRDICQRGTSLTIQCQVDSQVTMMFWYRQQPGQSLTLIATANQGSEATYESGFVIDKFPISRPNLTFSTLTVSNMSPEDSSIYLCSVEEIALRQKYYGYTFGSGTRLTVV.

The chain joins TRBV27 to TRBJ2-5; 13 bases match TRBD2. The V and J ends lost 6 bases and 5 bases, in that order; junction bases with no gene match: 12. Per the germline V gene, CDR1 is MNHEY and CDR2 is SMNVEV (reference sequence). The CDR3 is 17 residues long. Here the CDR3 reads CASRNGPGLAGWETQYF. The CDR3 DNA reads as TGTGCCAGCAGGAATGGACCGGGACTAGCGGGATGGGAGACCCAGTACTTC.

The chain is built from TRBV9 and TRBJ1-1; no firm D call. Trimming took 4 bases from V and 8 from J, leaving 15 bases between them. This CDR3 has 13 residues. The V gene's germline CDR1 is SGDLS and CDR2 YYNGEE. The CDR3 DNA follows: TGTGCCAGCAGCACTAGCCCGGAGCAAGAAGCTTTCTTT. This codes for CASSTSPEQEAFF.

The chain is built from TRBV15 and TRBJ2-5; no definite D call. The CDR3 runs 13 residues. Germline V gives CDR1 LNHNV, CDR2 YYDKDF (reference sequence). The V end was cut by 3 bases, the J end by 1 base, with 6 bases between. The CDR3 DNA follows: TGTGCCACCAGCAGGCAGTTCCAAGAGACCCAGTACTTC. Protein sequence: CATSRQFQETQYF.